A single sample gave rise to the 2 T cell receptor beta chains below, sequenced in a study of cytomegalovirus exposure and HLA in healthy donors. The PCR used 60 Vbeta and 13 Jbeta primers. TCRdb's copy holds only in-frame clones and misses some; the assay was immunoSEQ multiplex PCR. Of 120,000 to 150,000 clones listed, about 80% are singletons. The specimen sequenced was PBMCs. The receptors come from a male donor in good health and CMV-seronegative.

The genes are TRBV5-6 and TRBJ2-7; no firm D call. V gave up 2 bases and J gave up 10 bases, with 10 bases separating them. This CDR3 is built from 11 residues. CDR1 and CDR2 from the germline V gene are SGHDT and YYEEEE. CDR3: CASSFLGRQYF. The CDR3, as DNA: TGTGCCAGCAGCTTTCTTGGCCGTCAGTACTTC.

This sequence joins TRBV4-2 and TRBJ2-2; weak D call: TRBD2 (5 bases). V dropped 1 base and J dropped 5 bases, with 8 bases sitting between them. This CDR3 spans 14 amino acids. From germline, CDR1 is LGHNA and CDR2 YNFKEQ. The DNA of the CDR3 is TGTGCCAGCAGCCAAGTTCGGGAAACCGGGGAGCTGTTTTTT. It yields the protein CASSQVRETGELFF.